The entry that follows covers one T cell receptor (beta chain) sequence. A single count supports this clone. Its antigen is not yet known. Nothing much larger sits one base from this clone, and base qualities are not available. Through the immunoSEQ TRB Survey service, multiplex V and J primers were used to amplify rearranged CDR3 beta regions from genomic DNA. To keep depth equal across samples, survey-level sequencing depth of up to 500,000 reads per sample was applied. Libraries were purified, pooled and sequenced on Illumina technology. Turning to the authors' computational methods: Productive clonality, sample overlap, pairwise scatters, CDR3 beta length, V/D/J gene usage and productiveness were assessed with immunoSEQ online tools. Calculated diversity was the number of unique rearrangements divided by total templates times 100; Shannon and Simpson indices were also computed. Principal component analysis used the R prcomp function and ggbiplot package on Z-score normalized data. Morisita's index was used to quantify blood-rectal clonal overlap within each subject. TCRdb obtained this table from immuneACCESS and retained in-frame rearrangements with V and J assigned. These tables miss some clones; where compared with another copy, unresolved V genes account for less than half of the shortfall, and the remainder is unexplained. The V and J calls and the clone size are those of that table, but D and trimming were determined from the DNA. The sample yields tens of thousands of clones; roughly 72% were counted once. The ten largest make up about 0.74% of the sample.

The germline V gene (reference sequence) provides CDR1 LNHNV and CDR2 YYDKDF. The CDR3 holds 12 amino acids from the cysteine to the phenylalanine. Solely the CDR3 DNA is kept, with 36 bases framed from the first base. V gives up 6 bases and J gives up 5 bases, and the segment between their germline ends measures 10 bases. During colonoscopy, one to two rectal pinch biopsies were obtained for research purposes. Before the diagnostic colonoscopy, none of the ulcerative colitis patients had been given immunosuppressive medication. Before DNA was isolated, the rectal biopsies underwent proteinase K digestion. The Wizard kit (Promega) was used to extract genomic DNA from the blood and intestinal samples. This record comes from a study of pediatric ulcerative colitis (dated by TCRdb to the late 2010s). For the wider study: Six or seven ulcerative colitis patients had pancolitis and two had left-sided colitis, with histology consistent with ulcerative colitis in all. From nine newly diagnosed, treatment-naive pediatric ulcerative colitis patients and a few non-IBD control children, paired blood and rectal samples were collected. By Pediatric Ulcerative Colitis Activity Index, a couple of patients had mild disease, four had moderate disease and three had acute severe colitis.

The research as a whole found: Repertoires were derived from total lymphocyte DNA, so rare subsets such as regulatory T cells may have patterns not reflected. Two rectal CDR3 clonotypes were present in all ulcerative colitis patients and in none of the controls. Significantly higher autologous blood-rectal clonal overlap was found in ulcerative colitis patients than in controls, which suggested increased T cell trafficking to inflamed tissue. For technical reasons, blood samples from a couple of patients gave substantially fewer templates, and these samples were excluded from the blood-rectal overlap analysis. Blood-derived T cells may have been included in the rectal pinch biopsies, particularly in patients with overt colitis. The healthy control group was small, with only four individuals. Rectal repertoire features separated controls, mild-moderate and acute severe colitis patients; acute severe colitis showed reduced rectal diversity due to clonal expansions.

The chain couples TRBV15 to TRBJ1-1; the D gene is unclear. The sequence was obtained from a boy aged 10-17 years with moderate ulcerative colitis. The sample consisted of gut tissue. At the DNA level, the sequence is TGTGCCACCAGGGCACCTCGGACTGAAGCTTTCTTT. This translates into CATRAPRTEAFF. The reference TRBV15 and TRBJ1-1 proteins fill in what lies around the CDR3, so the full variable domain reads DAMVIQNPRYQVTQFGKPVTLSCSQTLNHNVMYWYQQKSSQAPKLLFHYYDKDFNNEADTPDNFQSRRPNTSFCFLDIRSPGLGDTAMYLCATRAPRTEAFFGQGTRLTVV.